Below, 17 T cell receptor beta chains from the same sample are listed, as sequenced in a study of patients and donors after allogeneic stem cell transplantation (dated by TCRdb to the early 2020s). The receptor library was made with RT-PCR. Data came from a NextSeq 550. The public reads were reprocessed in TCRdb via fastp at Q25 and MiXCR, keeping in-frame beta chains. Duplicate CDR3 protein sequences are folded into a single record with the most common DNA and genes. The sample table contains 9,000 to 15,000 distinct CDR3 sequences; only one count was recorded for 20% to 25% of them. The top ten clonotypes cover about 47% of the sample. Sequencing was carried out using blood, either unsorted or a sorted T cell fraction (not recorded which). These receptors originate from a human donor who was either an allogeneic HSCT recipient or a stem cell or donor lymphocyte infusion donor (not recorded which). It is not recorded whose cells these are; they may come from a transplant donor.

This clonotype was recorded many times. The chain recombines TRBV4-3 with TRBJ1-2; TRBD1 agrees at 10 bases. Germline V lookup: CDR1 LGHNA, CDR2 YSLEER. V was clipped by 2 bases and J by 7 bases; unmatched bases: 10. The CDR3 is made up of 16 amino acids. As DNA, the CDR3 is TGCGCCAGCAGCCAAACGCAGGGACAGGGGAGGAGTGGCTACACCTTC. Its protein is CASSQTQGQGRSGYTF.

J is TRBJ2-5 and V is TRBV7-9; perhaps TRBD1 as D (6 bases). CDR3 length equals 15 residues. Between the trimmed V and J ends, which lost 4 bases and 5 bases, there was a span of 17 bases. Germline CDR1 is SEHNR and CDR2 is FQNEAQ (reference sequence). CDR3 nucleotide sequence: TGTGCCAGCAGCTCCCGGTTGGGGGCTGGGGAGACCCAGTACTTC. The encoded protein is CASSSRLGAGETQYF. Supplemented by reference TRBV7-9 and TRBJ2-5, the full variable domain reads DTGVSQNPRHKITKRGQNVTFRCDPISEHNRLYWYRQTLGQGPEFLTYFQNEAQLEKSRLLSDRFSAERPKGSFSTLEIQRTEQGDSAMYLCASSSRLGAGETQYFGPGTRLLVL.

The rearrangement joins TRBV21-1 to TRBJ2-7. TRBV21-1 is annotated as a pseudogene. CDR3 size: 12 residues. As DNA, the CDR3 is TGTGCCAGCAGCAAGAACCCATTTACCAAGTACTTC. Protein: CASSKNPFTKYF.

V usage is TRBV12-3 or TRBV12-4 and J usage is TRBJ2-3, with a weak D call TRBD1 (5 bases). The CDR3 has 17 residues. V was clipped by 6 bases and J by 2 bases, with 21 bases between them. This CDR3 reads CASSLGARTRYTDTQYF. CDR3 in DNA: TGTGCCAGCAGCCTAGGGGCCCGAACGAGATACACAGATACGCAGTATTTT.

The rearrangement joins TRBV7-2 to TRBJ1-1; D is unclear. Between the trimmed V and J ends, which lost 5 bases and 5 bases, there was a span of 12 bases. The germline gives CDR1 SGHTA, CDR2 FQGNSA. CDR3 length equals 13 residues. DNA for the CDR3: TGTGCCAGCAGCCCTCCAGTAGGGACTGAAGCTTTCTTT. This codes for CASSPPVGTEAFF.

J is TRBJ2-1 and V is TRBV4-2; 10 nucleotides agree with TRBD2. This CDR3 is built from 15 residues. Trimming at V came to 4 bases and at J to 7 bases, leaving 7 bases not matched to a gene. Germline loops: CDR1 LGHNA, CDR2 YNFKEQ. DNA of the CDR3: TGTGCCAGCAGCCCCCTAGCGGGAGTATCAAATGAGCAGTTCTTC. This encodes CASSPLAGVSNEQFF.

This sequence joins TRBV4-1 and TRBJ1-5, with a tentative D call TRBD1 (6 bases). The CDR3 runs 17 residues. CDR1 and CDR2 from the germline V gene are MGHRA and YSYEKL. Trimming pared 0 bases from V and 6 bases from J, leaving 18 bases between. The CDR3 sequence is CASSQDPGVARGQPQHF. The CDR3 nucleotides read TGCGCCAGCAGCCAAGATCCTGGCGTAGCCAGGGGTCAGCCCCAGCATTTT.

This clonotype was seen ten or more times. This sequence joins TRBV6-5 and TRBJ1-5; TRBD1 matches 9 bases. The CDR3 covers 16 residues. Germline-derived CDR1 and CDR2 are MNHEY and SVGAGI. V dropped 6 bases and J dropped 2; count of bases not matched to a gene: 8. This CDR3 reads CASRTGGRGGNQPQHF. CDR3 coding DNA: TGTGCCAGCAGGACAGGGGGGCGAGGGGGCAATCAGCCCCAGCATTTT.

V is TRBV3-1 and J is TRBJ2-2; tentatively, D is TRBD2 (6 bases). The CDR3 is 16 amino acids. Trimming removed 4 bases at V and 1 base at J, with 13 bases between. Per germline, CDR1 LGHDT and CDR2 YNNKEL (reference sequence). CDR3: CASSLLNSGNTGELFF. The DNA for the CDR3 is TGTGCCAGCAGCCTCCTCAATAGCGGGAACACCGGGGAGCTGTTTTTT.

The V gene is TRBV20-1, the J gene TRBJ2-7; 7 nucleotides match TRBD2. The trim removed 3 bases at V and 2 bases at J, leaving 1 base unmatched. This CDR3 is built from 12 residues. Germline CDR1 is DFQATT and CDR2 is SNEGSKA (reference sequence). CDR3: CSASGRTYEQYF. DNA for the CDR3: TGCAGTGCTAGCGGGAGGACCTACGAGCAGTACTTC.

In this sample, this clonotype turned up a few times. The chain employs TRBV4-2 and TRBJ1-5; D is unclear. Trimming cost V 0 bases and J 4 bases, with 7 bases left between them. Germline V lookup: CDR1 LGHNA, CDR2 YNFKEQ. The CDR3 length is 14 residues. CDR3 coding DNA: TGTGCCAGCAGCCAAGAGTCGGGAAATCAGCCCCAGCATTTT. Amino acid sequence: CASSQESGNQPQHF.

The chain uses TRBV19 and TRBJ1-1, with TRBD1 matching over 7 bases. Germline lookup yields CDR1 LNHDA and CDR2 SQIVND (reference sequence). This CDR3 is built from 15 residues. J lost 4 bases, V lost 5 bases, and 10 bases had no gene match. The CDR3 reads CASSSPTGWSTEAFF. The CDR3 nucleotides read TGTGCCAGTAGTTCTCCGACAGGGTGGTCCACTGAAGCTTTCTTT.

This clonotype has more than one count but fewer than ten. The chain joins TRBV7-3 to TRBJ1-2; D is uncertain. The CDR3 has 13 residues. The ends were cut back, 2 bases at V and 8 bases at J, with 12 bases in the middle. Germline-derived CDR1 and CDR2 are SGHTA and FQGTGA. The CDR3 sequence is CASSLDGLHGYTF. The DNA of the CDR3 is TGTGCCAGCAGCTTAGATGGTTTACACGGCTACACCTTC.

This clonotype came up many times. This chain uses TRBV20-1 with TRBJ1-4; D gene ambiguous. Trimming pared 3 bases from V and 7 bases from J, leaving 12 bases between. CDR3 length: 13 residues. Germline V lookup: CDR1 DFQATT, CDR2 SNEGSKA (reference sequence). In DNA form, the CDR3 reads TGCAGTGCTAGGGGTCAGTCGGGTGAAAAACTGTTTTTT. Protein: CSARGQSGEKLFF.

Relative to its sample, this clonotype is medium-sized. This chain links TRBV5-1 with TRBJ2-1; D gene unclear. The CDR3 covers 14 residues. Per the germline V gene, CDR1 is SGHRS and CDR2 is YFSETQ. The V end was cut by 2 bases, the J end by 9 bases, with 15 bases between. CDR3: CASSLVDSTGEQFF. Written as DNA, the CDR3 is TGCGCCAGCAGCTTAGTCGATTCCACGGGTGAGCAGTTCTTC. Looking up the rest from reference TRBV5-1 and TRBJ2-1 gives the full variable domain: KAGVTQTPRYLIKTRGQQVTLSCSPISGHRSVSWYQQTPGQGLQFLFEYFSETQRNKGNFPGRFSGRQFSNSRSEMNVSTLELGDSALYLCASSLVDSTGEQFFGPGTRLTVL.

This clonotype was seen repeatedly, ten times or more. CDR3 region: CASSRISGTSGSSEQFF. DNA of the CDR3: TGTGCCAGCAGTCGAATATCCGGGACTAGCGGGAGCAGTGAGCAGTTCTTC. The chain recombines TRBV27 with TRBJ2-1; 14 bases fit TRBD2. Trimming removed 5 bases from V and 9 bases from J; junction bases left unmatched: 12. The length of the CDR3 is 17 residues. Germline V gene lookup returns CDR1 MNHEY and CDR2 SMNVEV (reference sequence).

This chain uses TRBV7-3 with TRBJ2-1; no firm D call. The V end was cut by 3 bases, the J end by 6 bases, with 3 bases between. From germline, CDR1 is SGHTA and CDR2 FQGTGA. The CDR3 has 11 residues. CDR3 sequence (DNA): TGTGCCAGCAGCTTGGCCAATGAGCAGTTCTTC. Translation gives CASSLANEQFF.